This section outlines one TCR beta chain sequence together with its context. Original data processing: For nucleated cells, counts were estimated from reference gene primer amplification. Here immunoSEQ multiplex PCR was the method, and the copy in TCRdb shows in-frame clones only, minus some. That table gives V, J and clone size, and the DNA gave D and trimming. The table shows some 290,000 clones, with 75% to 90% occurring only once. These data come from a study of blood T cell repertoires in COVID-19. The overall study: Acute and convalescent COVID-19 specimens originated in the United States, Italy and Spain. Sources were T cells, B-cell-depleted T cells, or PBMCs; the material itself was cDNA or gDNA.

Trimming took 5 bases from V and 5 from J; bases not matched to a gene: 3. The germline V gene has CDR1 MNHEY and CDR2 SMNVEV (reference sequence). This CDR3 is 15 amino acids long. The chain links TRBV27 to TRBJ2-4; 13 bases agree with TRBD2. The TCR originated in a woman between 50 and 59 years old who had recovered from COVID-19. Sequencing was carried out using peripheral blood. CDR3 sequence (DNA): TGTGCCAGCAGTAGAGGACTAGCGGGAGAAAACATTCAGTACTTC. As protein: CASSRGLAGENIQYF.